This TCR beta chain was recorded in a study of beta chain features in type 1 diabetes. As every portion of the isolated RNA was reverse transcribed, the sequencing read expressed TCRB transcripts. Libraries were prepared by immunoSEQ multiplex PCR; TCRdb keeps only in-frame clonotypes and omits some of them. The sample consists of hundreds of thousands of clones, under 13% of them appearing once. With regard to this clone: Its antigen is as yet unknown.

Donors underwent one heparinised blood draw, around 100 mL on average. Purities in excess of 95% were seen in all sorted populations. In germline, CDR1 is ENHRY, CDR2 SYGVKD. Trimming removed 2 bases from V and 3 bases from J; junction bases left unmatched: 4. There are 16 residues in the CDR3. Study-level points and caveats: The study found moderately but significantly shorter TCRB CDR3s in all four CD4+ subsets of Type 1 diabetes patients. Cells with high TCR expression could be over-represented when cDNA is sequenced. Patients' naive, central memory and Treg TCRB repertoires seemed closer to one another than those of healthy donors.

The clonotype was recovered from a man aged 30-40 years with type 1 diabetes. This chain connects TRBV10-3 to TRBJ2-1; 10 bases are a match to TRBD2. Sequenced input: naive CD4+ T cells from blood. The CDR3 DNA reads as TGTGCCATCAGTGAGCAAGGGACTAGCGTCTACAATGAGCAGTTCTTC. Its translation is CAISEQGTSVYNEQFF.